These T cell receptor beta chains were read from a single sample in a study of blood T cell repertoires in COVID-19. Libraries were prepared by immunoSEQ multiplex PCR; TCRdb keeps only in-frame clonotypes and omits some of them. The sample includes some 240,000 clones, approximately 84% of them seen just once. What was sequenced was PBMCs or T cells enriched from blood (not recorded which). Receptor source: a man between 50 and 59 years old who had recovered from COVID-19. Both conserved end residues are part of each CDR3. D genes are given only for firm matches. Only some rows state a clone size, as once, few, many or a class for expanded clones.

-	TRBJ1-1	-	TRBV10-1	TGCGCCAGCAGTGAGTCCGGGGAGGGGGACACTGAAGCTTTCTTT	CASSESGEGDTEAFF
-	TRBJ2-3	-	TRBV28	TGTGCCAGCAGTTTAATTACGAGGAGCACAGATACGCAGTATTTT	CASSLITRSTDTQYF
-	TRBJ1-2	once	TRBV28	TGTGCCAGCAGTTGGGGGGGTGGCTACACCTTC	CASSWGGGYTF
TRBD1	TRBJ1-6	few	TRBV5-8	TGTGCCAGCAGCCCCGACAGGGGCTACAATTTGACACCCCTCCACTTT	CASSPDRGYNLTPLHF
-	TRBJ2-3	-	TRBV7-2	TGTGCCAGCAGCTTAGAACGGGGGAACACAGATACGCAGTATTTT	CASSLERGNTDTQYF
TRBD2	TRBJ2-3	-	TRBV5-4	TGTGCCAGCAGCTTGAGTAGCGGGGGTCTAGATACGCAGTATTTT	CASSLSSGGLDTQYF
-	TRBJ2-6	-	TRBV7-2	TGTGCCAGCAGCTTAGGAGGGGGAAATGGGGCCAACGTCCTGACTTTC	CASSLGGGNGANVLTF
-	TRBJ2-3	-	TRBV7-3	TGTGCCAGCAGCCCTCGTGGGGCCACAGATACGCAGTATTTT	CASSPRGATDTQYF
-	TRBJ1-5	few	TRBV30	TGTGCCTGGAGAACCCAGGTAGGGGAGCCCCAGCATTTT	CAWRTQVGEPQHF
TRBD2	TRBJ2-3	-	TRBV19	TGTGCCAGTAGTCCACCCGGGAGGAGCGCAGATACGCAGTATTTT	CASSPPGRSADTQYF
TRBD1	TRBJ1-6	-	TRBV5-3	TGTGCCAGAAGCCCATCGGACAGGGGGGGGGTAGCATCACCCCTCCACTTT	CARSPSDRGGVASPLHF
-	TRBJ2-7	-	TRBV24-1	TGTGCCACCCGAGGCGGGGCCTCCTACGAGCAGTACTTC	CATRGGASYEQYF
TRBD2	TRBJ2-1	-	TRBV10-2	TGCGCCAGCAGGGCGGGACTAGCGGGTCGGAGTGAGCAGTTCTTC	CASRAGLAGRSEQFF
TRBD2	TRBJ2-2	few	TRBV11-3	TGTGCCAGCAGCTCTAGCCCGGGACTAGTCCATCGGGAGCTGTTTTTT	CASSSSPGLVHRELFF
TRBD2	TRBJ2-7	-	TRBV6-5	TGTGCCATCGCGCTCGGGACTAGATCTGCCGAGCAGTACTTC	CAIALGTRSAEQYF
-	TRBJ2-5	-	TRBV7-8	TGTGCCAGCACCCCCCAGGGGGGACTCTCGTACCAAGAGACCCAGTACTTC	CASTPQGGLSYQETQYF
-	TRBJ2-1	-	TRBV6-4	TGTGCCAGCAGTCTTGAACAGGGAGACGAGCAGTTCTTC	CASSLEQGDEQFF
TRBD1	TRBJ2-5	-	TRBV15	TGTGCCACCAGCGGATTCCAGGGGGCTTTCCAAGAGACCCAGTACTTC	CATSGFQGAFQETQYF
-	TRBJ2-7	-	TRBV3-1/TRBV3-2	TGTGCCAGCAGCCAAGGAAACAGTGAGCAGTACTTC	CASSQGNSEQYF
TRBD2	TRBJ2-7	-	TRBV4-3	TGCGCCAGCAGCCAAGGCAGCGGGAGGGCCTTCAACGAGCAGTACTTC	CASSQGSGRAFNEQYF
-	TRBJ1-2	once	TRBV11-2	TGTGCCAGCAGCTTACGGCAGGAACAGCTTGGCTACACCTTC	CASSLRQEQLGYTF
-	TRBJ1-6	-	TRBV11-2	TGTGCCAGCAGCCTCGAACAGGGAGCCAATTCACCCCTCCACTTT	CASSLEQGANSPLHF
-	TRBJ1-1	-	TRBV12-3/TRBV12-4	TGTGCCAGCAGTCTACAGACTGAAGCTTTCTTT	CASSLQTEAFF
-	TRBJ1-4	-	TRBV24-1	TGTGCCACCAGTGCTCCTATGGTAATCCCCAAGTATTCAAACGGGGCTAATGAAAAACTGTTTTTT	CATSAPMVIPKYSNGANEKLFF
-	TRBJ2-3	-	TRBV19	TGTGCCAGTAGAACCCCGGGCACAGATACGCAGTATTTT	CASRTPGTDTQYF
-	TRBJ1-1	-	TRBV19	TGTGCCAGTAGTATACTCAAAACGACAGTAAACACTGAAGCTTTCTTT	CASSILKTTVNTEAFF
-	TRBJ1-5	-	TRBV28	TGTGCCAGCAGTTTCAGGGGCAGTAATCAGCCCCAGCATTTT	CASSFRGSNQPQHF
-	TRBJ1-2	-	TRBV15	TGTGCCACCAGCAGTTTCGAGGTTGACTATGGCTACACCTTC	CATSSFEVDYGYTF
-	TRBJ1-2	-	TRBV18	TGTGCCAGCTCACCACCGGTGAAGGAACTAGACTATGGCTACACCTTC	CASSPPVKELDYGYTF
-	TRBJ1-1	once	TRBV5-5	TGTGCCAGCTCCTCTGGCCAGAATACCAACACTGAAGCTTTCTTT	CASSSGQNTNTEAFF
-	TRBJ1-6	-	TRBV12-3/TRBV12-4	TGTGCCAGCAGCCTAACCTCACCCCTCCACTTT	CASSLTSPLHF
-	TRBJ1-6	once	TRBV12-5	TGTGCTAGTGCGGGGGACGGGGGATTTGATTCACCCCTCCACTTT	CASAGDGGFDSPLHF
-	TRBJ2-5	-	TRBV9	TGTGCCAGCAGCGTAGGTCAGGGTCGGGAGACCCAGTACTTC	CASSVGQGRETQYF
-	TRBJ1-6	few	TRBV5-8	TGTGCCAGCAGCTTGGCCCTACAGGGAGGGAATTCACCCCTCCACTTT	CASSLALQGGNSPLHF
-	TRBJ2-7	-	TRBV28	TGTGCCAGCAGTTGGAGGACCCCCCACGAGCAGTACTTC	CASSWRTPHEQYF
-	TRBJ2-2	few	TRBV1	TGCACCAGCAGCCAAGGCTCGCGTGAACACCGGGGAGCTGTTTTT	CTSSQGSREHRGAVF
-	TRBJ1-2	few	TRBV12-3/TRBV12-4	TGTGCCAGCAGCCTTACAGAGTATGGCTACACCTTC	CASSLTEYGYTF
TRBD2	TRBJ2-7	-	TRBV11-3	TGTGCCAGCAGCTTCCAAGCGGGAGAGAACTCCTACGAGCAGTACTTC	CASSFQAGENSYEQYF
TRBD2	TRBJ2-2	-	TRBV6-2/TRBV6-3	TGTGCCAGCAGTTACTTTAGCGGGGGGAACACCGGGGAGCTGTTTTTT	CASSYFSGGNTGELFF
-	TRBJ2-5	-	TRBV19	TGTGCCAGTAGTATTCAGGGCCAGGCAGAGACCCAGTACTTC	CASSIQGQAETQYF
TRBD1	TRBJ2-1	-	TRBV27	TGTGCCAGCAGTCGTCTGACAGGGGGCGGAATAGGGGAGCAGTTCTTC	CASSRLTGGGIGEQFF
TRBD1	TRBJ1-1	-	TRBV27	TGTGCCAGCAGTTTACAGGGGGGCTGGAACACTGAAGCTTTCTTT	CASSLQGGWNTEAFF
TRBD1	TRBJ2-2	-	TRBV10-3	TGTGCCATCAGGGGACAGGAGAGGGACACCGGGGAGCTGTTTTTT	CAIRGQERDTGELFF
-	TRBJ2-5	-	TRBV29-1	TGCAGCGTTGAACCCGGCAGGGGTCAAGAGACCCAGTACTTC	CSVEPGRGQETQYF
-	TRBJ2-7	-	TRBV25-1	TGTGCCAGCACCTCCGGGACAACCTCCTACGAGCAGTACTTC	CASTSGTTSYEQYF
TRBD1	TRBJ1-5	-	TRBV19	TGTGCCAGTAGTATGGGACAGATTCCTAGCAATCAGCCCCAGCATTTT	CASSMGQIPSNQPQHF
-	TRBJ1-5	-	TRBV7-2	TGTGCCAGCAGCTTAGGGGCATTCCTTTATAGCAATCAGCCCCAGCATTTT	CASSLGAFLYSNQPQHF
TRBD1	TRBJ2-7	-	TRBV29-1	TGCAGCGTTGGGACAGGGGGTTTCTACGAGCAGTACTTC	CSVGTGGFYEQYF
-	TRBJ1-4	-	TRBV11-3	TGTGCCAGCAGCTTAGATGGAGGACAGACAAATGAAAAACTGTTTTTT	CASSLDGGQTNEKLFF
-	TRBJ1-5	-	TRBV2	TGTGCCAGCAGGGCCGAGGGTTTAGGCAATCAGCCCCAGCATTTT	CASRAEGLGNQPQHF
TRBD1	TRBJ2-7	-	TRBV19	TGTGCCAGTAGTATCTCGACAGGGAAAGAGCAGTACTTC	CASSISTGKEQYF
TRBD1	TRBJ1-4	-	TRBV10-3	TGTGCCATCAGTCCAGGGGGGACAACTAATGAAAAACTGTTTTTT	CAISPGGTTNEKLFF
-	TRBJ1-2	-	TRBV5-6	TGTGCCAGCAGCGGAAGACAGTACTATGGCTACACCTTC	CASSGRQYYGYTF